The entry below gives a single TCR beta chain sequence along with its context. This entry comes from a study of blood T cell repertoires in COVID-19. Turning to the study itself: T cells, B-cell-depleted T cells, or PBMCs provided the cDNA or gDNA that served as material.

Trimming took off 2 bases at V and 4 bases at J, with 14 bases between the two ends. The CDR3 is made up of 15 amino acids. Germline V gene data show CDR1 as SGHTA and CDR2 as FQGNSA. Source study methods: The assay estimated nucleated cells by amplifying reference gene primers. Repertoires were generated with immunoSEQ multiplex PCR, while TCRdb's copy carries only in-frame clones and drops some. V and J calls and clone size are those listed in that table; D and trimming were worked out from the DNA. The data contain 150,000 to 160,000 clones, around 84% of them singletons. Specimen: peripheral blood. The chain carries TRBV7-2 and TRBJ1-2; a weak D match, TRBD1 (5 bases). This TCR was sampled from an older man with acute or convalescent COVID-19. The CDR3 sequence: CASSLPGRAAYGYTF. CDR3 sequence (DNA): TGTGCCAGCAGCTTACCTGGCAGGGCAGCCTATGGCTACACCTTC.